One sample yielded the 30 T cell receptor beta chains listed below, sequenced in a study of blood T cell repertoires in COVID-19. Clones were read by immunoSEQ multiplex PCR, and TCRdb kept only the in-frame ones, dropping some. The top ten hold around 12% of the sample, which has fewer than 250,000 clones, roughly four fifths seen once. What was sequenced was peripheral blood. The receptor source for this set is a woman aged 45-59 years with acute or convalescent COVID-19.

The J gene is TRBJ2-7, the V gene TRBV6-1; 8 bases match TRBD1. V lost 6 bases, J lost 2 bases, and 9 bases stayed unmatched. The germline CDR1 and CDR2 sequences are MNHNS and SASEGT. The CDR3 contains 15 residues. The CDR3 DNA sequence: TGTGCCAGCAGCCAAGGGACAGGAGAGGCCTACGAGCAGTACTTC. Residues: CASSQGTGEAYEQYF.

This clone was detected only a few times. In DNA, the CDR3 is TGTGCCAGCACCGGATCTGGCAGGGGAGTATATGGCTACACCTTC. Its protein is CASTGSGRGVYGYTF. The chain joins TRBV9 to TRBJ1-2, with D perhaps matching TRBD1 (6 bases). The CDR3 extends over 15 amino acids. V gave up 6 bases and J gave up 5 bases, with 20 bases separating them. Looked up from germline, CDR1 is SGDLS and CDR2 is YYNGEE.

The rearrangement links TRBV2 to TRBJ1-6; maybe TRBD1 (6 bases). V dropped 6 bases and J dropped 1 base, with 19 bases sitting between them. The germline gives CDR1 SNHLY, CDR2 FYNNEI. The CDR3 runs 18 residues. The CDR3 DNA sequence: TGTGCCAGCAGCCCCGAGACAGGCCGATGGTCCTATAATTCACCCCTCCACTTT. This gives the protein CASSPETGRWSYNSPLHF.

This chain joins TRBV14 and TRBJ2-7; 13 nucleotides align to TRBD2. Germline assignment: CDR1 SGHDN and CDR2 FVKESK. V dropped 4 bases and J dropped 4; count of bases not matched to a gene: 7. The CDR3 covers 16 residues. In DNA, the CDR3 is TGTGCCAGCAGCCCCCCAGGACTAGCGGGAGTTTACGAGCAGTACTTC. Translating it yields CASSPPGLAGVYEQYF.

The rearrangement uses TRBV12-3 or TRBV12-4 and TRBJ2-3; D not certain. The germline V and J ends were trimmed by 6 bases and 7 bases, with 11 bases remaining between them. CDR3 length: 12 amino acids. The CDR3 DNA reads TGTGCCAGCAGGGCGCGGTCAAATACGCAGTATTTT. Protein sequence: CASRARSNTQYF.

CDR3 loop: CAGGLGTGHTGELFF. The CDR3 DNA is TGTGCCGGCGGCCTCGGGACAGGGCACACCGGGGAGCTGTTTTTT. The V and J genes are TRBV5-4 and TRBJ2-2; 9 positions match TRBD1. V gave up 10 bases and J gave up 3 bases; unmatched junction bases: 10. The CDR3 length is 15 residues. CDR1 and CDR2 from the germline V gene are SGHNT and YYREEE (reference sequence). Combining the CDR3 with reference TRBV5-4 and TRBJ2-2 gives the whole variable domain ETGVTQSPTHLIKTRGQQVTLRCSSQSGHNTVSWYQQALGQGPQFIFQYYREEENGRGNFPPRFSGLQFPNYSSELNVNALELDDSALYLCAGGLGTGHTGELFFGEGSRLTVL.

This rearrangement joins TRBV6-1 to TRBJ2-7; D unresolved. Germline loops: CDR1 MNHNS, CDR2 SASEGT. This CDR3 spans 12 amino acids. Deletions cut 2 bases from V and 3 bases from J, with 5 bases between. The CDR3 reads CASSEYGYEQYF. CDR3 bases: TGTGCCAGCAGTGAATACGGCTACGAGCAGTACTTC.

The chain recombines TRBV5-1 with TRBJ1-2; tentatively, D is TRBD1 (6 bases). This CDR3 comprises 15 residues. The V end was cut by 0 bases, the J end by 3 bases, with 12 bases between. The V gene's germline CDR1 is SGHRS and CDR2 YFSETQ. CDR3 nucleotides: TGCGCCAGCAGCTTGGAGGGCAGGGGATACTATGGCTACACCTTC. The encoded protein is CASSLEGRGYYGYTF.

This chain connects TRBV27 to TRBJ1-5; 8 nucleotides align to TRBD1. This CDR3 contains 14 residues. Germline V gives CDR1 MNHEY, CDR2 SMNVEV (reference sequence). With V trimmed by 3 bases and J by 4 bases, 2 bases remained unmatched. As DNA, the CDR3 is TGTGCCAGCAGTTTCCGGACAGGGAATCAGCCCCAGCATTTT. It specifies CASSFRTGNQPQHF.

The rearrangement joins TRBV6-2 or TRBV6-3 to TRBJ1-5; 7 bases are a match to TRBD1. J lost 3 bases, V lost 0 bases, and 5 bases had no gene match. The CDR3 runs to 16 residues. Germline V gene sequence: CDR1 MNHEY, CDR2 SVGEGT. CDR3 protein: CASSYSGRGSNQPQHF. The CDR3 nucleotides read TGTGCCAGCAGTTACTCGGGCAGGGGGTCCAATCAGCCCCAGCATTTT.

The chain employs TRBV7-9 and TRBJ2-1, with 8 bases fitting TRBD2. The CDR3 sequence is 15 residues long. The V gene end was trimmed by 3 bases and the J gene end by 7 bases; junction bases not matched to a gene: 8. Germline CDR1 and CDR2: SEHNR and FQNEAQ (reference sequence). This CDR3 reads CASSFPGGPGNEQFF. The CDR3 DNA follows: TGTGCCAGCAGCTTTCCGGGAGGGCCGGGTAATGAGCAGTTCTTC.

This chain uses TRBV28 with TRBJ1-4; 8 bases fit TRBD1. Unmatched junction bases numbered 11, after V lost 6 bases and J lost 8 bases. Germline loops: CDR1 MDHEN, CDR2 SYDVKM. The CDR3 extends over 15 amino acids. This chain's CDR3 is CASRRAGGGREKLFF. The CDR3 nucleotides read TGTGCCAGCAGACGAGCAGGGGGCGGTCGAGAAAAACTGTTTTTT.

This chain uses TRBV7-2 with TRBJ2-5, with 9 positions matching TRBD2. Trimming took 5 bases from V and 5 from J; bases not matched to a gene: 12. This CDR3 is 16 amino acids long. Germline CDR1 reads SGHTA; CDR2 reads FQGNSA. The CDR3, as DNA: TGTGCCAGCAGCCCTACATTAGCGGGAGCCCCCGAGACCCAGTACTTC. Translated, it gives CASSPTLAGAPETQYF. Full variable domain (outside the CDR3, taken from reference TRBV7-2 and TRBJ2-5): GAGVSQSPSNKVTEKGKDVELRCDPISGHTALYWYRQSLGQGLEFLIYFQGNSAPDKSGLPSDRFSAERTGGSVSTLTIQRTQQEDSAVYLCASSPTLAGAPETQYFGPGTRLLVL.

The CDR3 is CASSPKSGGRDNEQFF. Written as DNA, the CDR3 is TGTGCCAGTAGTCCGAAGTCGGGAGGGCGCGACAATGAGCAGTTCTTC. The V call is TRBV19, the J call TRBJ2-1; TRBD2 agrees at 8 bases. The CDR3 has 16 amino acids. Looked up from germline, CDR1 is LNHDA and CDR2 is SQIVND (reference sequence). V trimming: 5 bases; J trimming: 5 bases; junction bases outside the gene matches: 11.

The J gene is TRBJ2-2, the V gene TRBV6-6; TRBD2 matches 14 bases. V shed 5 bases, J shed 5 bases, and the junction held 10 bases outside the gene matches. CDR1 MNHNY and CDR2 SVGAGI come from the germline V gene (reference sequence). CDR3 length: 18 residues. The CDR3 region has the DNA TGTGCCAGCAGTCACACCCTAGGGACTAGCGGGAGAACCGGGGAGCTGTTTTTT. Amino acids: CASSHTLGTSGRTGELFF.

V and J are TRBV9 and TRBJ2-5; D not resolved. The V gene lost 4 bases and the J gene lost 1 base, with 11 bases spanning the gap. This CDR3 is 14 amino acids long. Germline CDR1 SGDLS, CDR2 YYNGEE. The CDR3 DNA follows: TGTGCCAGCAGCTTAAATTGGGCCCAAGAGACCCAGTACTTC. As protein: CASSLNWAQETQYF.

V gene TRBV10-2 combines with J gene TRBJ2-7; 10 nucleotides match TRBD1. The junction had 6 bases not matched to a gene; V was cut back by 6 bases and J by 1 base. Germline V gene lookup returns CDR1 WSHSY and CDR2 SAAADI. CDR3 length: 15 amino acids. CDR3 protein: CASSQGDRGSYEQYF. The CDR3 bases are TGCGCCAGCAGCCAAGGGGACAGGGGATCCTACGAGCAGTACTTC.

This clone occurred once. The J gene is TRBJ2-2, the V gene TRBV24-1; 13 bases align to TRBD2. Germline CDR1 KGHDR, CDR2 SFDVKD. V lost 6 bases and J lost 1; bases outside the gene matches: 7. CDR3 size: 18 residues. As DNA, the CDR3 is TGTGCCACCAGTCCGGGACTAGCGGGGCGACTGAACACCGGGGAGCTGTTTTTT. Protein: CATSPGLAGRLNTGELFF.

The V and J genes are TRBV7-7 and TRBJ2-7; 11 positions agree with TRBD1. V trimming: 6 bases; J trimming: 6 bases; junction bases outside the gene matches: 7. The CDR3 runs to 14 residues. Germline V gene lookup returns CDR1 SSHAT and CDR2 FNYEAQ (reference sequence). The CDR3 nucleotides read TGTGCCAGCAGTTCCTCCGGGACAGGGGGCGAGCAGTACTTC. Amino acid sequence: CASSSSGTGGEQYF.

In this sample, this clone turned up a few times. V and J are TRBV7-9 and TRBJ1-1, with no clear D. Germline CDR1 SEHNR, CDR2 FQNEAQ (reference sequence). V was clipped by 5 bases and J by 10 bases, with 14 bases between them. This CDR3 spans 12 amino acids. CDR3 bases: TGTGCCAGCAGCCCCGGGGAGCTAGCAGCTTTCTTT. Amino acids: CASSPGELAAFF.

The chain joins TRBV3-1 (or the pseudogene TRBV3-2) to TRBJ1-6; D uncertain. Looked up from germline, CDR1 is LGHDT and CDR2 is YNNKEL (reference sequence). V was shortened by 5 bases and J by 11 bases, with 13 bases between the two germline ends. There are 13 residues in the CDR3. The CDR3 DNA sequence: TGTGCCAGCAGCTCGCTTGACTCTGCACCCCTCCACTTT. Translation: CASSSLDSAPLHF.

J is TRBJ2-7 and V is TRBV5-8; 7 bases map to TRBD1. V lost 2 bases and J lost 3; bases outside the gene matches: 5. The germline V gene has CDR1 SGHTS and CDR2 YDEGEE. CDR3 size: 14 residues. CDR3 coding DNA: TGTGCCAGCAGCTTCCAGGGGGTAGGCTACGAGCAGTACTTC. Translated, it gives CASSFQGVGYEQYF. Supplemented by reference TRBV5-8 and TRBJ2-7, the full variable domain reads EAGVTQSPTHLIKTRGQQATLRCSPISGHTSVYWYQQALGLGLQFLLWYDEGEERNRGNFPPRFSGRQFPNYSSELNVNALELEDSALYLCASSFQGVGYEQYFGPGTRLTVT.

This clone was picked up a small number of times. This chain joins TRBV28 and TRBJ2-7; D possibly corresponds to TRBD2 (7 bases). This CDR3 has 15 residues. V lost 4 bases, J lost 2 bases, and 15 bases lay in between. Germline V lookup: CDR1 MDHEN, CDR2 SYDVKM. The CDR3, as DNA: TGTGCCAGCAGTTCTACGGGGGGCGCGGCCTACGAGCAGTACTTC. Its protein is CASSSTGGAAYEQYF.

This clone has more than one count but fewer than ten. The V gene is TRBV28, the J gene TRBJ2-7; the D gene is possibly TRBD2 (6 bases). The CDR3 is 14 residues long. V dropped 8 bases and J dropped 6 bases, with 20 bases sitting between them. The V gene's germline CDR1 is MDHEN and CDR2 SYDVKM. The CDR3 spells CASLGGEGWGEQYF. The CDR3 bases are TGTGCCAGCTTGGGGGGAGAGGGCTGGGGCGAGCAGTACTTC.

The chain recombines TRBV6-5 with TRBJ1-1; D remains unclear. V dropped 1 base and J dropped 8 bases, with 14 bases sitting between them. CDR1 is MNHEY, CDR2 SVGAGI, per germline. The CDR3 runs 14 residues. Here the CDR3 DNA reads TGTGCCAGCAGTTACTTTTCTGGGCGTGAGGAAGCTTTCTTT. It encodes CASSYFSGREEAFF.

This clone was counted a single time. The genes are TRBV6-5 and TRBJ2-1, with D possibly being TRBD2 (6 bases). The CDR3 is 15 residues long. Trimming pared 5 bases from V and 14 bases from J, leaving 25 bases between. CDR1 MNHEY and CDR2 SVGAGI come from the germline V gene. CDR3 loop: CASSRIRDWNQFEFF. Written as DNA, the CDR3 is TGTGCCAGCAGTAGAATCCGGGACTGGAACCAATTCGAGTTCTTC.

This clone has just a few counts. V usage is TRBV11-2 and J usage is TRBJ2-7; 9 bases map to TRBD2. Trimming cost V 2 bases and J 0 bases; bases outside gene matches: 8. Germline assignment: CDR1 SGHAT and CDR2 FQNNGV. The CDR3 covers 17 residues. The CDR3 loop reads CASSLNSRGGLSYEQYF. In DNA form, the CDR3 reads TGTGCCAGCAGCTTAAACTCGCGGGGGGGTCTCTCCTACGAGCAGTACTTC.

V and J are TRBV6-1 and TRBJ2-3, with TRBD2 matching 11 bases. Germline V gene lookup returns CDR1 MNHNS and CDR2 SASEGT. Trimming removed 2 bases from V and 2 bases from J; junction bases left unmatched: 6. This CDR3 has 17 amino acids. This chain's CDR3 is CASSEMGLADYTDTQYF. The CDR3 DNA reads TGTGCCAGCAGTGAAATGGGACTAGCGGACTACACAGATACGCAGTATTTT.

The chain joins TRBV4-1 to TRBJ2-2, with TRBD2 matching over 10 bases. CDR3 length equals 16 residues. V lost 3 bases to trimming and J lost 5 bases; unmatched junction nucleotides: 6. The V gene's germline CDR1 is MGHRA and CDR2 YSYEKL. CDR3 sequence: CASSQLAGVGTGELFF. CDR3 sequence (DNA): TGCGCCAGCAGCCAGCTAGCGGGAGTAGGAACCGGGGAGCTGTTTTTT.

The V and J genes are TRBV19 and TRBJ2-2; D remains unclear. This CDR3 has 18 residues. The germline gives CDR1 LNHDA, CDR2 SQIVND (reference sequence). V was pared by 4 bases and J by 1 base, with 19 bases between. Written as DNA, the CDR3 is TGTGCCAGTAGTAATAGGCGCGCGGCCCAACTGAACACCGGGGAGCTGTTTTTT. Protein product: CASSNRRAAQLNTGELFF.